The clone carrying this T cell receptor (beta chain) was counted a few times. Bulk tissue was left unsorted, and RNA and DNA were co-extracted from about 21-30 mg of it. V was cut by 5 bases and J by 7 bases, with 16 bases left in between. The V gene's germline CDR1 is LNHDA and CDR2 SQIVND (reference sequence). The CDR3 consists of 14 residues. The entry originates in a study of tumor-infiltrating lymphocytes in primary liver carcinoma. Using a constant-region primer together with ProtoScript II reverse transcriptase, TCR beta cDNA was made from 500 to 650 ng of total RNA. Library construction for TCR beta comprised three nested multiplex PCR rounds performed with slightly modified ARM-PCR. A C-beta reverse primer and TRBV1-TRBV30 forward primers served in each of the first two PCR rounds, at ten to eleven cycles apiece. TCRdb redid the calling of the multiplex PCR reads with MiXCR, one entry per CDR3 protein. The sample carries more than 55,000 distinct CDR3 sequences, just over 70% recorded once.

This TCR came from a man aged 40-49 years with primary liver carcinoma and hepatitis B virus infection. Sequencing was performed on liver tumor tissue from sampling region 2. Regarding subset: tumor region T2, inferior pole. The chain uses TRBV19 and TRBJ2-3, with D unresolved. The CDR3 region is CASSPHDARNTQYF. CDR3 coding DNA: TGTGCCAGTAGTCCCCACGACGCACGTAATACGCAGTATTTT.